This note documents a single T cell receptor (beta chain) sequence. Its antigen is unidentified. The data are from a study of T cell repertoires in aging, cancer and after chemotherapy. Regarding the study as a whole: In cancer patients, declining TCR diversity with age involved lost richness and lost evenness. Across the chemotherapy interval, each cancer cohort showed higher median generation probability, suggesting thymic rebound.

TRB rearrangements spanning V, D and J were amplified using mixed TRB-A/B primers. TCRdb reprocessed the multiplex PCR reads via MiXCR and lists one record per CDR3 protein. Of some 8,200 distinct CDR3 sequences in the sample, roughly 30% are singletons; the top ten hold around 3.6%. The CDR3 consists of 16 residues. The germline CDR1 and CDR2 sequences are DFQATT and SNEGSKA (reference sequence). Trimming removed 7 bases from V and 3 bases from J; junction bases left unmatched: 14. Peripheral blood genomic DNA, not sorted cells or RNA, was the template. Sequences were obtained from blood. This sequence joins TRBV20-1 and TRBJ2-3; 9 bases line up with TRBD2. This receptor was taken from a human donor in good health. The CDR3 DNA reads TGCAGTGTCCCACGGGGACTAGCCAGGGGGACAGATACGCAGTATTTT. It specifies CSVPRGLARGTDTQYF.